Shown below are 16 T cell receptor beta chains from a single sample sequenced in a study of blood T cell repertoires in COVID-19. Only in-frame clones appear in the TCRdb table, and some are missing; sequencing was by immunoSEQ multiplex PCR. This table holds 250,000 to 400,000 clones, 88% found once. The sequencing sample was made of peripheral blood. The source is a woman aged 25 to 39 with COVID-19, enrolled during active disease.

The chain couples TRBV6-1 to TRBJ2-3; TRBD2 matches 11 bases. Trimming took 0 bases from V and 3 from J; bases not matched to a gene: 11. The CDR3 sequence is 19 residues long. CDR1 and CDR2 (germline): MNHNS, SASEGT. The CDR3, as DNA: TGTGCCAGCAGTGAAGCGAAACTAGCGGGGGCTATAATGACAGATACGCAGTATTTT. Translating it yields CASSEAKLAGAIMTDTQYF.

The V and J genes are TRBV2 and TRBJ1-5; the D gene is possibly TRBD1 (6 bases). CDR1 is SNHLY and CDR2 is FYNNEI in the germline V gene. This CDR3 has 17 amino acids. Trimming pared 4 bases from V and 0 bases from J, leaving 16 bases between. CDR3 sequence reads: CASSGPPGAYSNQPQHF. DNA for the CDR3: TGTGCCAGCAGTGGGCCACCAGGGGCCTATAGCAATCAGCCCCAGCATTTT.

The chain joins TRBV5-1 to TRBJ1-2, with 8 bases fitting TRBD1. From germline, CDR1 is SGHRS and CDR2 YFSETQ. This CDR3 contains 16 residues. V trimming: 3 bases; J trimming: 3 bases; junction bases outside the gene matches: 10. CDR3 protein: CASSSQGAGTDYGYTF. Written as DNA, the CDR3 is TGCGCCAGCAGCTCGCAGGGGGCAGGGACGGACTATGGCTACACCTTC.

This CDR3 reads CASRYRQGIRSNQPQHF. CDR3 sequence (DNA): TGTGCCAGCAGATATCGACAGGGGATACGGAGCAATCAGCCCCAGCATTTT. The chain combines TRBV28 with TRBJ1-5, with 8 bases fitting TRBD1. The CDR3 is 17 residues long. Germline trimming cut 6 bases from V and 1 base from J; bases unmatched to any gene: 11. Germline CDR1 MDHEN, CDR2 SYDVKM. Looking up the rest from reference TRBV28 and TRBJ1-5 gives the full variable domain: DVKVTQSSRYLVKRTGEKVFLECVQDMDHENMFWYRQDPGLGLRLIYFSYDVKMKEKGDIPEGYSVSREKKERFSLILESASTNQTSMYLCASRYRQGIRSNQPQHFGDGTRLSIL.

This chain connects TRBV4-1 to TRBJ2-3, with 11 bases lining up with TRBD1. The V gene end was trimmed by 3 bases and the J gene end by 4 bases; junction bases not matched to a gene: 9. The CDR3 is 17 residues long. CDR1 MGHRA and CDR2 YSYEKL come from the germline V gene. The CDR3 sequence: CASSHRFPGQGADTQYF. CDR3 DNA sequence: TGCGCCAGCAGCCATCGCTTCCCGGGACAGGGGGCAGATACGCAGTATTTT.

CDR3 amino acids: CASSEDRGLYEIGEAFF. DNA for the CDR3: TGCGCCAGCAGTGAGGACAGGGGGCTTTACGAAATTGGAGAAGCTTTCTTT. V usage is TRBV10-1 and J usage is TRBJ1-1; 10 bases align to TRBD1. CDR3 length: 17 residues. Germline CDR1 WNHNN, CDR2 SYGVQD (reference sequence). The J segment lost 8 bases and the V segment lost 2 bases, leaving 14 bases of the junction unmatched.

V is TRBV6-1 and J is TRBJ1-2; D not resolved. Looked up from germline, CDR1 is MNHNS and CDR2 is SASEGT. The length of the CDR3 is 14 residues. V was clipped by 2 bases and J by 6 bases, with 13 bases between them. CDR3 in amino acids: CASSERGGRDGYTF. In DNA form, the CDR3 reads TGTGCCAGCAGTGAAAGAGGAGGGCGGGATGGCTACACCTTC.

The rearrangement links TRBV4-2 to TRBJ2-3; 7 nucleotides line up with TRBD2. Per the germline V gene, CDR1 is LGHNA and CDR2 is YNFKEQ. The V segment lost 4 bases and the J segment 2 bases; nucleotides outside the gene matches: 9. The CDR3 sequence is 16 residues long. CDR3 in amino acids: CASSRGGRTTTDTQYF. The CDR3 region has the DNA TGTGCCAGCAGCCGGGGGGGGAGGACGACCACAGATACGCAGTATTTT.

V and J are TRBV11-3 and TRBJ2-2, with a possible D match to TRBD2 (7 bases). This CDR3 has 15 amino acids. Per germline, CDR1 SGHNT and CDR2 YENEEA. The V and J ends lost 4 bases and 7 bases respectively, with 16 bases between them. CDR3 in amino acids: CASSSSGGRDGELFF. The DNA for the CDR3 is TGTGCCAGCAGCTCTTCCGGGGGGCGAGACGGGGAGCTGTTTTTT.

The chain has TRBV24-1 and TRBJ1-1; a weak D match, TRBD1 (6 bases). The CDR3 extends over 15 amino acids. The V end was cut by 8 bases, the J end by 0 bases, with 15 bases between. The germline gives CDR1 KGHDR, CDR2 SFDVKD. CDR3 DNA: TGTGCCACCAACCTTGTTGGACAGCTGAACACTGAAGCTTTCTTT. This encodes CATNLVGQLNTEAFF.

CDR3 sequence: CASSLGVRLAGADTDTQYF. The CDR3, as DNA: TGCGCCAGCAGCTTGGGTGTTAGGCTAGCGGGGGCCGACACAGATACGCAGTATTTT. The gene calls are TRBV5-1 and TRBJ2-3; TRBD2 matches at 10 bases. The CDR3 length is 19 residues. Unmatched junction bases numbered 12, after V lost 0 bases and J lost 2 bases. CDR1 and CDR2 from the germline V gene are SGHRS and YFSETQ.

J is TRBJ2-2 and V is TRBV9, with 8 bases lining up with TRBD2. V was pared by 0 bases and J by 6 bases, with 7 bases of the junction left unmatched. This CDR3 is 16 amino acids long. Germline CDR1 reads SGDLS; CDR2 reads YYNGEE. CDR3 in amino acids: CASSVVVGGGPGELFF. CDR3 bases: TGTGCCAGCAGCGTAGTGGTCGGGGGGGGCCCCGGGGAGCTGTTTTTT.

V and J are TRBV5-4 and TRBJ2-5; 8 positions match TRBD2. The V segment lost 5 bases and the J segment 3 bases; nucleotides outside the gene matches: 9. The CDR3 extends over 15 amino acids. Germline V gene lookup returns CDR1 SGHNT and CDR2 YYREEE (reference sequence). In DNA form, the CDR3 reads TGTGCCAGCAGGAGACGGGGGGGCGCGGAAGAGACCCAGTACTTC. Its protein is CASRRRGGAEETQYF.

This chain uses TRBV19 with TRBJ1-2; D uncertain. CDR1 LNHDA and CDR2 SQIVND come from the germline V gene (reference sequence). The CDR3 extends over 14 amino acids. V was trimmed by 7 bases and J by 1 base, leaving 13 bases between them. In DNA form, the CDR3 reads TGTGCCAGTACCACTCCAGGAAGTAACTATGGCTACACCTTC. Protein: CASTTPGSNYGYTF.

This rearrangement joins TRBV19 to TRBJ1-1; weak D call: TRBD1 (5 bases). Trimming removed 7 bases from V and 1 base from J, with 10 bases in between. The CDR3 totals 13 residues. Germline CDR1 and CDR2: LNHDA and SQIVND (reference sequence). CDR3 DNA sequence: TGTGCCAGTACCGGGGGTCCGAACACTGAAGCTTTCTTT. Its protein product is CASTGGPNTEAFF.

The V and J genes are TRBV19 and TRBJ2-5; 8 positions match TRBD1. The CDR3 has 14 residues. Per germline, CDR1 LNHDA and CDR2 SQIVND (reference sequence). J was trimmed by 1 base and V by 4 bases; bases with no gene match: 2. The CDR3 region has the DNA TGTGCCAGTAGTAGGGACAGGACCCAAGAGACCCAGTACTTC. Translating gives CASSRDRTQETQYF. The full variable domain, rest sourced from reference TRBV19 and TRBJ2-5, is DGGITQSPKYLFRKEGQNVTLSCEQNLNHDAMYWYRQDPGQGLRLIYYSQIVNDFQKGDIAEGYSVSREKKESFPLTVTSAQKNPTAFYLCASSRDRTQETQYFGPGTRLLVL.